The sequence of this TCR beta chain was determined in a study of human T cells and chemical hapten exposure. Each CDR3 protein gets one entry after TCRdb re-called the RACE reads with MiXCR. The data show some 79,000 distinct CDR3 sequences, over 9.5% seen once. The V end was cut by 1 base, the J end by 6 bases, with 13 bases between. The germline V gene encodes CDR1 SGHAT and CDR2 FQNNGV. This CDR3 has 15 amino acids. Sample time point: patch test 2, 6 weeks after DPC sensitization. Sample treatment: therapeutic diphenylcyclopropenone sensitization with weekly scalp DPC. This clonotype was detected only a few times.

This receptor was obtained from a woman aged 45-60 years with alopecia areata. Some clones in this sample may be carry-over from other donors' samples. This chain uses TRBV11-2 with TRBJ2-1, with D tentatively TRBD1 (5 bases). The input for sequencing was whole blood, taken in connection with sensitization to the hapten diphenylcyclopropenone (DPC). CDR3 in amino acids: CASSLVRGEINEQFF. CDR3 bases: TGTGCCAGCAGCTTAGTAAGGGGCGAAATCAATGAGCAGTTCTTC. The full variable domain, in which reference TRBV11-2 and TRBJ2-1 provide the parts outside the CDR3, is EAGVAQSPRYKIIEKRQSVAFWCNPISGHATLYWYQQILGQGPKLLIQFQNNGVVDDSQLPKDRFSAERLKGVDSTLKIQPAKLEDSAVYLCASSLVRGEINEQFFGPGTRLTVL.